This TCR beta chain is drawn from a study of T cells in narcolepsy. Across the whole study: Donors had narcolepsy type 1 or type 2, or were healthy controls. Findings and limits, study-wide: Autoreactive clone sequences were missing from some blood memory CD4+ repertoires. Blood of same and different patients, but not healthy controls, reportedly held recurring autoreactive clonotypes.

Comment on this clone: The antigen remains unidentified.

The CDR3 consists of 13 residues. Trimming cost V 5 bases and J 5 bases; bases outside gene matches: 4. The germline CDR1 and CDR2 sequences are SGHDT and YYEEEE. Some clones are missing from TCRdb's copy, which holds only in-frame ones; the method was immunoSEQ multiplex PCR. The sample lists over 15,000 clones, about 85% occurring once. The sequenced sample was memory (CD45RA-) CD4+ T cells from blood. This sequence joins TRBV5-6 and TRBJ2-5; 9 bases agree with TRBD1. The origin of this receptor is a human donor in good health. The CDR3, as DNA: TGTGCCAGCAGGTACAGGGGGCAGGAGACCCAGTACTTC. Translating it yields CASRYRGQETQYF.